This T cell receptor (beta chain) was captured in a study of response to subunit inactivated influenza vaccine. TCRdb analysed the RT-PCR reads with MiXCR anew, one entry per CDR3 protein. The sample has around 750,000 distinct CDR3 sequences, about 20% seen once; the top ten hold 10%. CDR3 size: 16 residues. V lost 6 bases, J lost 7 bases, and 22 bases lay in between. Germline V gene lookup returns CDR1 MNHNS and CDR2 SASEGT. Sequencing used PBMCs from blood, obtained roughly 5 days after vaccination. V and J are TRBV6-1 and TRBJ1-5; D gene uncertain. This receptor was obtained from a man between 45 and 60 years old who received an inactivated influenza vaccine. The CDR3 region has the DNA TGTGCCAGCAGACACAGCTCCGGGAAGCGGTACCAGCCCCAGCATTTT. Protein product: CASRHSSGKRYQPQHF.